One and the same sample provided the 21 T cell receptor beta chains below, sequenced in a study of blood T cell repertoires in COVID-19. Libraries were prepared by immunoSEQ multiplex PCR; TCRdb keeps only in-frame clonotypes and omits some of them. The sample has about 160,000 clones; 77% are singletons. The source material was peripheral blood. The receptor set was obtained from a man aged 65 to 85 with acute or convalescent COVID-19.

V is TRBV19 and J is TRBJ1-5; D not resolved. V dropped 6 bases and J dropped 5 bases, with 11 bases sitting between them. This CDR3 contains 13 residues. CDR1 is LNHDA and CDR2 is SQIVND in the germline V gene (reference sequence). Here the CDR3 DNA reads TGTGCCAGTAGCCCAAAGGGAGATCAGCCCCAGCATTTT. Protein product: CASSPKGDQPQHF.

This chain joins TRBV7-2 and TRBJ2-7, with D perhaps matching TRBD2 (6 bases). This CDR3 has 15 amino acids. V shed 5 bases and J shed 2 bases, with 16 bases lying between them. Per the germline V gene, CDR1 is SGHTA and CDR2 is FQGNSA. The CDR3 loop reads CASSQQPGGTYEQYF. CDR3 bases: TGTGCCAGCAGCCAACAGCCCGGCGGGACCTACGAGCAGTACTTC.

CDR3 nucleotides: TGTGCCAGCAGTGAATATAAGACTAGCGGGAGGGAGACCCAGTACTTC. Protein: CASSEYKTSGRETQYF. V is TRBV25-1 and J is TRBJ2-5; 13 bases line up with TRBD2. Germline-derived CDR1 and CDR2 are MGHDK and SYGVNS. The CDR3 totals 16 residues. V lost 0 bases to trimming and J lost 5 bases; unmatched junction nucleotides: 3.

The V gene is TRBV28, the J gene TRBJ2-3, with 10 positions matching TRBD1. The germline gives CDR1 MDHEN, CDR2 SYDVKM. Trimming cost V 8 bases and J 5 bases; bases outside gene matches: 4. The CDR3 extends over 13 amino acids. This chain's CDR3 is CASRGQGKDTQYF. The CDR3 nucleotides read TGTGCCAGCCGGGGACAGGGGAAAGATACGCAGTATTTT.

The gene calls are TRBV5-1 and TRBJ2-3; 9 positions agree with TRBD2. The CDR3 loop spans 16 amino acids. Per the germline V gene, CDR1 is SGHRS and CDR2 is YFSETQ. Germline trimming cut 0 bases from V and 1 base from J; bases unmatched to any gene: 3. CDR3 sequence reads: CASSLEVAGGTDTQYF. For the CDR3, the DNA is TGCGCCAGCAGCTTGGAAGTAGCGGGAGGCACAGATACGCAGTATTTT. Drawing the rest from reference TRBV5-1 and TRBJ2-3, the complete variable domain is KAGVTQTPRYLIKTRGQQVTLSCSPISGHRSVSWYQQTPGQGLQFLFEYFSETQRNKGNFPGRFSGRQFSNSRSEMNVSTLELGDSALYLCASSLEVAGGTDTQYFGPGTRLTVL.

This clone was seen only once. This chain connects TRBV6-5 to TRBJ2-5; TRBD1 agrees at 9 bases. CDR3 size: 15 residues. J lost 2 bases, V lost 2 bases, and 3 bases had no gene match. Germline V gene data show CDR1 as MNHEY and CDR2 as SVGAGI. DNA for the CDR3: TGTGCCAGCAGTTACGGAGGGACAGGGCAAGAGACCCAGTACTTC. Its translation is CASSYGGTGQETQYF.

The rearrangement joins TRBV28 to TRBJ1-2; tentative D call: TRBD1 (6 bases). Germline V gene lookup returns CDR1 MDHEN and CDR2 SYDVKM. Trimming shortened V by 5 bases and J by 4 bases, and 20 bases separated the two germline ends. There are 16 residues in the CDR3. The CDR3 DNA sequence: TGTGCCAGCAGTCTGGAAATGACAGGTGTTCCCTATGGCTACACCTTC. This translates into CASSLEMTGVPYGYTF.

The chain carries TRBV28 and TRBJ2-3; 12 bases are a match to TRBD2. Unmatched junction bases numbered 5, after V lost 8 bases and J lost 5 bases. CDR1 MDHEN and CDR2 SYDVKM come from the germline V gene. This CDR3 is 14 amino acids long. As DNA, the CDR3 is TGTGCCAGCCTGACTAGCGGGAGTGGAGATACGCAGTATTTT. It yields the protein CASLTSGSGDTQYF.

The rearrangement joins TRBV15 to TRBJ1-1; no clear D gene. The V and J ends lost 0 bases and 0 bases respectively, with 5 bases between them. Germline V CDR1 and CDR2: LNHNV, YYDKDF (reference sequence). There are 14 residues in the CDR3. CDR3 DNA: TGTGCCACCAGCAGAGAATTTATGAACACTGAAGCTTTCTTT. Protein sequence: CATSREFMNTEAFF.

The gene calls are TRBV6-6 and TRBJ2-7, with 13 bases aligning to TRBD2. J was trimmed by 6 bases and V by 7 bases; bases with no gene match: 12. Germline values: CDR1 MNHNY, CDR2 SVGAGI (reference sequence). CDR3 length: 16 residues. The DNA of the CDR3 is TGTGCCAGCAAACTAGCGGGGGGGCGCCTAGTCAGCGAGCAGTACTTC. Its translation is CASKLAGGRLVSEQYF.

The rearrangement links TRBV28 to TRBJ2-7; the D gene is possibly TRBD1 (5 bases). Per germline, CDR1 MDHEN and CDR2 SYDVKM. V was cut by 5 bases and J by 0 bases, with 14 bases left in between. This CDR3 spans 15 amino acids. The DNA for the CDR3 is TGTGCCAGCAGTAGGGCCCAGGGTAGCTCCTACGAGCAGTACTTC. Its protein product is CASSRAQGSSYEQYF.

The V gene is TRBV7-2, the J gene TRBJ2-1; the match to TRBD2 covers 10 bases. Per the germline V gene, CDR1 is SGHTA and CDR2 is FQGNSA. The ends lost 2 bases at V and 4 bases at J; junction bases unmatched: 2. This CDR3 is built from 15 residues. The CDR3 spells CASSLQLAGYNEQFF. The DNA of the CDR3 is TGTGCCAGCAGCTTACAACTAGCGGGGTACAATGAGCAGTTCTTC. Full variable domain (rest looked up from reference TRBV7-2 and TRBJ2-1): GAGVSQSPSNKVTEKGKDVELRCDPISGHTALYWYRQSLGQGLEFLIYFQGNSAPDKSGLPSDRFSAERTGGSVSTLTIQRTQQEDSAVYLCASSLQLAGYNEQFFGPGTRLTVL.

This chain connects TRBV6-5 to TRBJ1-5, with D tentatively TRBD1 (6 bases). With 0 bases removed from V and 6 bases from J, the gap between germline ends came to 6 bases. This CDR3 has 13 residues. In germline, CDR1 is MNHEY, CDR2 SVGAGI. As DNA, the CDR3 is TGTGCCAGCAGTTACTCGACAGGTCAGCCCCAGCATTTT. Encoded protein: CASSYSTGQPQHF.

The chain combines TRBV4-2 with TRBJ1-1, with D maybe TRBD1 (5 bases). The V gene's germline CDR1 is LGHNA and CDR2 YNFKEQ. V lost 1 base to trimming and J lost 6 bases, with 9 bases between them. The CDR3 loop spans 13 amino acids. CDR3 DNA: TGTGCCAGCAGCCAAGTGCGGGGGGCTGAAGCTTTCTTT. It encodes CASSQVRGAEAFF.

This clone came up once. The chain links TRBV7-9 to TRBJ1-3, with D hard to call. CDR1 SEHNR and CDR2 FQNEAQ come from the germline V gene (reference sequence). The CDR3 runs 11 residues. Trimming cost V 11 bases and J 0 bases, with 5 bases left between them. The CDR3 loop is CAVYSGNTIYF. CDR3 nucleotides: TGTGCCGTTTACTCTGGAAACACCATATATTTT.

This rearrangement joins TRBV7-9 to TRBJ1-1, with D possibly being TRBD1 (5 bases). The V end lost 1 base, the J end lost 5 bases, and 8 bases lay between the germline ends. CDR1 SEHNR and CDR2 FQNEAQ come from the germline V gene (reference sequence). The CDR3 length is 13 residues. The CDR3 sequence: CASSLDAGTEAFF. CDR3 nucleotide sequence: TGTGCCAGCAGCTTAGATGCAGGGACTGAAGCTTTCTTT. Full variable domain (missing parts from reference TRBV7-9 and TRBJ1-1): DTGVSQNPRHKITKRGQNVTFRCDPISEHNRLYWYRQTLGQGPEFLTYFQNEAQLEKSRLLSDRFSAERPKGSFSTLEIQRTEQGDSAMYLCASSLDAGTEAFFGQGTRLTVV.

The sample holds a few counts of this clone. This chain links TRBV27 with TRBJ1-5; 9 bases map to TRBD1. Germline V gives CDR1 MNHEY, CDR2 SMNVEV (reference sequence). V shed 8 bases, J shed 2 bases, and the junction held 1 base outside the gene matches. The CDR3 covers 13 residues. The CDR3 DNA reads TGTGCCAGCGGGGACAGGGGCAATCAGCCCCAGCATTTT. The encoded protein is CASGDRGNQPQHF.

The genes are TRBV2 and TRBJ1-1; 7 bases are a match to TRBD1. V shed 4 bases, J shed 1 base, and the junction held 3 bases outside the gene matches. This CDR3 region has 14 residues. Germline-derived CDR1 and CDR2 are SNHLY and FYNNEI. Written as DNA, the CDR3 is TGTGCCAGCAGTGCTGGGACAGCGAACACTGAAGCTTTCTTT. It translates to CASSAGTANTEAFF.

The chain uses TRBV7-2 and TRBJ2-1; D is perhaps TRBD2 (6 bases). This CDR3 has 16 amino acids. Germline CDR1 and CDR2: SGHTA and FQGNSA. Trimming took off 0 bases at V and 2 bases at J, with 11 bases between the two ends. The CDR3 DNA sequence: TGTGCCAGCAGCTTAGCACGGGACTTAGCCTACAATGAGCAGTTCTTC. Amino acids: CASSLARDLAYNEQFF.

The chain joins TRBV22-1 to TRBJ1-1; TRBD1 is the table's D call, not checked against the DNA. TRBV22-1 is listed as a pseudogene. The CDR3 is 13 amino acids. In nucleotides, the CDR3 is TGTCCTGTTGGACAACGACTGAACACTGAAGCTTTCTTT. Protein sequence: CPVGQRLNTEAFF.

This clone was detected only once. This chain joins TRBV9 and TRBJ1-5; D gene ambiguous. Per germline, CDR1 SGDLS and CDR2 YYNGEE. CDR3 length equals 15 residues. V was clipped by 0 bases and J by 3 bases, with 10 bases between them. The CDR3 coding sequence is TGTGCCAGCAGCGTAGATGGGAGGGACAATCAGCCCCAGCATTTT. Its translation: CASSVDGRDNQPQHF.